This T cell receptor beta chain was recovered during a study of blood T cell repertoires in COVID-19. Study as a whole: Material from acute and convalescent COVID-19 was sourced from the United States, Italy and Spain. Nucleic acid was either cDNA or gDNA, and it came from T cells, B-cell-depleted T cells, or PBMCs.

Original handling: It was from reference gene primer amplification that nucleated cell counts were estimated. Here immunoSEQ multiplex PCR was the method, and the copy in TCRdb shows in-frame clones only, minus some. The V and J calls and clone size are taken from that table; D and trimming were inferred from the DNA. The sample shows some 250,000 clones, 60% to 75% of them seen only once. The CDR3 has 14 amino acids. Per the germline V gene, CDR1 is SNHLY and CDR2 is FYNNEI. The V gene lost 7 bases and the J gene lost 2 bases, with 12 bases spanning the gap. The J gene is TRBJ1-5, the V gene TRBV2, with no clear D. The TCR comes from a woman older than 75 with acute or convalescent COVID-19. Sequencing used peripheral blood. CDR3 amino acids: CASTVDNRNQPQHF. CDR3 DNA sequence: TGTGCCAGCACGGTCGACAACCGCAATCAGCCCCAGCATTTT.